These T cell receptor beta chains were read from a single sample in a study of CD8+ T cells in alopecia areata. Using immunoSEQ multiplex PCR, the repertoire was profiled, and TCRdb retains in-frame clones only, with some absent. The sample lists about 300,000 clones; roughly 60% were seen once. The specimen comprised CD4+ T cells sorted from blood, sampled at week 24, from a patient treated with tofacitinib. The source is a human donor with alopecia areata. CDR3s include the opening cysteine and the closing phenylalanine or tryptophan.

j_call v_call cdr3_aa
TRBJ1-2 TRBV27 CASSPQTRLQLHGYTF
TRBJ2-7 TRBV10-3 CAISAEAYEQYF
TRBJ2-7 TRBV12-5 CASGLVLGMVYEQYF
TRBJ1-2 TRBV9 CASSAGTASNYGYTF
TRBJ1-1 TRBV2 CASSEGGWDTEAFF
TRBJ2-3 TRBV5-1 CASSLGDNQGADTQYF
TRBJ2-3 TRBV5-1 CASSFTGQGADTQYF
TRBJ2-1 TRBV4-3 CASSQDPTSRNEQFF
TRBJ2-7 TRBV5-1 CASAIRSSYEQYF
TRBJ1-2 TRBV5-1 CASSSGLTNYGYTF